This T cell receptor (beta chain) stems from a study of cytomegalovirus exposure and HLA in healthy donors. This clone was counted once. Its specificity is not known. It was with 60 Vbeta and 13 Jbeta primers that the PCR ran. Using immunoSEQ multiplex PCR, the repertoire was profiled, and TCRdb retains in-frame clones only, with some absent. Among under 150,000 clones listed, just over 70% were seen once. The CDR3 extends over 14 amino acids. Germline loops: CDR1 SGHTA, CDR2 FQGNSA. The V and J ends lost 4 bases and 8 bases, in that order; junction bases with no gene match: 10. Findings and limits, study-wide: It was fewer than 200 TCR beta chains that were listed as cytomegalovirus-associated.

The receptor comes from an older woman in good health and CMV-seropositive. Sequencing was carried out using PBMCs. V gene TRBV7-2 combines with J gene TRBJ1-2; TRBD1 aligns across 7 bases. The CDR3 region is CASSSIGGIAGYTF. For the CDR3, the DNA is TGTGCCAGCAGCTCGATAGGGGGCATAGCGGGCTACACCTTC.